The 4 T cell receptor beta chains in this list originate from one sample, sequenced in a study of early T cells in non-severe SARS-CoV-2 infection. MiXCR was run by TCRdb on the 5' RACE reads, yielding one entry per CDR3 protein. The table has tens of thousands of distinct CDR3 sequences, approximately 13% seen once; the top ten hold approximately 7%. The sequenced material came from whole blood. The receptors were sampled from an adult who was a healthcare worker with PCR-confirmed SARS-CoV-2 infection or an uninfected control (not recorded which).

Turning to this clonotype: Because the CDR3's place on the DNA is in doubt, the DNA is left out and the CDR3 is given as listed by TCRdb. This chain connects TRBV12-3 or TRBV12-4 to TRBJ2-2; the table's D call, TRBD1, was not checked against the DNA. The CDR3 is 15 residues long, counting both termini. CDR3 protein: CVAVHRGRGPGSCFF.

This clonotype was detected ten times or more. The chain uses TRBV4-1 and TRBJ2-5, with D perhaps matching TRBD1 or TRBD2 (6 bases each). The CDR3 loop spans 16 amino acids. Germline CDR1 reads MGHRA; CDR2 reads YSYEKL. V was clipped by 3 bases and J by 5 bases, with 19 bases between them. CDR3 sequence (DNA): TGCGCCAGCAGCCACCGAGGGGGGCTTGGTTCCGAGACCCAGTACTTC. Its translation: CASSHRGGLGSETQYF.

This clonotype showed up many times. The rearrangement links TRBV10-3 to TRBJ2-3; possibly TRBD1 for D (6 bases). Trimming removed 3 bases from V and 5 bases from J, with 9 bases in between. Germline V gene data show CDR1 as ENHRY and CDR2 as SYGVKD. The CDR3 is made up of 13 amino acids. CDR3 loop: CAISEKGEDTQYF. The CDR3, as DNA: TGTGCCATCAGTGAAAAGGGGGAAGATACGCAGTATTTT.

This clonotype showed up just a few times. This rearrangement joins TRBV5-1 to TRBJ2-7; 14 nucleotides line up with TRBD2. This CDR3 is built from 19 residues. V shed 4 bases, J shed 1 base, and the junction held 13 bases outside the gene matches. Germline CDR1 and CDR2: SGHRS and YFSETQ. For the CDR3, the DNA is TGCGCCAGCAGCCGGGGACAGGGGGGACTAGCGGGAGAGTCCTACGAGCAGTACTTC. Encoded protein: CASSRGQGGLAGESYEQYF. The full variable domain, with the rest looked up from reference TRBV5-1 and TRBJ2-7, is KAGVTQTPRYLIKTRGQQVTLSCSPISGHRSVSWYQQTPGQGLQFLFEYFSETQRNKGNFPGRFSGRQFSNSRSEMNVSTLELGDSALYLCASSRGQGGLAGESYEQYFGPGTRLTVT.